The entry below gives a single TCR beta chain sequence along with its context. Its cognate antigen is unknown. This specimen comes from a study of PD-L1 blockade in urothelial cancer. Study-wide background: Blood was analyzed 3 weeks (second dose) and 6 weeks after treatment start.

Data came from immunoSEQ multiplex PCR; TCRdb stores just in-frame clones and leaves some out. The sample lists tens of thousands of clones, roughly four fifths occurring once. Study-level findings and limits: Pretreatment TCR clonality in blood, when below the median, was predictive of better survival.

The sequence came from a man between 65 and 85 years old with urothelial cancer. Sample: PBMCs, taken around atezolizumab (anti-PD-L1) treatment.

The CDR3 spells CASSGETQTGSKNIQYF. CDR3 nucleotide sequence: TGTGCCAGCAGCGGGGAGACCCAGACAGGTAGCAAAAACATTCAGTACTTC. J is TRBJ2-4 and V is TRBV5-6, with D possibly matching TRBD1 (6 bases). The CDR3 has 17 amino acids. Trimming took off 4 bases at V and 3 bases at J, with 20 bases between the two ends. The germline V gene encodes CDR1 SGHDT and CDR2 YYEEEE.